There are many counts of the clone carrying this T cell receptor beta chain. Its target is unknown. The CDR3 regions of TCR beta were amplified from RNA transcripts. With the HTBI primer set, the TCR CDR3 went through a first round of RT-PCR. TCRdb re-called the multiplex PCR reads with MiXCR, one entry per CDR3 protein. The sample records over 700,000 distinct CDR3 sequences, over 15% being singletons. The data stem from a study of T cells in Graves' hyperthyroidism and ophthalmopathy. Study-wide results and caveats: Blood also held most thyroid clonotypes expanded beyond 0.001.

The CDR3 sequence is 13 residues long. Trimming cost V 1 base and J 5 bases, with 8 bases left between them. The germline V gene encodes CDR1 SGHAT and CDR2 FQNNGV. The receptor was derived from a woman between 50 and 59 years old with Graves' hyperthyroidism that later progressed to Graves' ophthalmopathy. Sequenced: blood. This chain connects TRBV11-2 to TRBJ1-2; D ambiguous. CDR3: CASSLAMDYGYTF. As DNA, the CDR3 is TGTGCCAGCAGCTTAGCAATGGATTATGGCTACACCTTC.